The 23 T cell receptor beta chains listed next were all sequenced from one sample in a study of graft-versus-host responses after intestinal transplantation. These receptors are not linked to any known antigen. Sequencing used immunoSEQ multiplex PCR; TCRdb keeps in-frame clones, though not all of them. The sample holds over 75,000 clones; 92% are singletons and the top ten take about 0.07%. Specimen: unstimulated CD8+ T cells sorted from spleen or lymph node cells, collected before transplant. These receptors were taken from a human donor who was the organ donor for an intestinal transplant.

The rearrangement links TRBV1 to TRBJ2-6; whether TRBD2, the table's D call, matches the DNA was not checked. TRBV1 is classified as a pseudogene. There are 16 residues in the CDR3. For the CDR3, the DNA is TGCACCAGCAGCCAAGCGCTAGCGGGTGGGGCCAACGTCCTGACTTTC. Amino acids: CTSSQALAGGANVLTF.

The CDR3 here is CASSWSGGTYEQYF. CDR3 nucleotide sequence: TGTGCCAGTAGTTGGTCGGGAGGGACCTACGAGCAGTACTTC. The chain joins TRBV19 to TRBJ2-7; 8 bases match TRBD2. The germline CDR1 and CDR2 sequences are LNHDA and SQIVND (reference sequence). The CDR3 runs 14 residues. The V and J ends lost 5 bases and 2 bases, in that order; junction bases with no gene match: 5.

The V call is TRBV9, the J call TRBJ1-1; D is undetermined. Trimming stripped 3 bases from V and 2 bases from J, with 14 bases between. CDR1 is SGDLS, CDR2 YYNGEE, per germline. The CDR3 is 15 amino acids. CDR3 DNA sequence: TGTGCCAGCAGCGCAGGAACGCAGGTCAACACTGAAGCTTTCTTT. Its protein product is CASSAGTQVNTEAFF.

The genes are TRBV9 and TRBJ2-1, with 14 bases identical to TRBD2. This CDR3 has 16 amino acids. Germline V gene lookup returns CDR1 SGDLS and CDR2 YYNGEE. Germline trimming cut 3 bases from V and 9 bases from J; bases unmatched to any gene: 8. The CDR3 sequence: CASSEGYGLAGGEQFF. In DNA, the CDR3 is TGTGCCAGCAGCGAGGGTTATGGACTAGCGGGGGGTGAGCAGTTCTTC.

The V and J genes are TRBV18 and TRBJ2-3; 12 bases map to TRBD2. The V gene end was trimmed by 4 bases and the J gene end by 5 bases; junction bases not matched to a gene: 4. Per the germline V gene, CDR1 is KGHSH and CDR2 is LQKENI. This CDR3 has 15 residues. CDR3 region: CASSRGTSGLDTQYF. CDR3 bases: TGTGCCAGCTCACGGGGGACTAGCGGGCTAGATACGCAGTATTTT. The full variable domain, completed using reference TRBV18 and TRBJ2-3, is NAGVMQNPRHLVRRRGQEARLRCSPMKGHSHVYWYRQLPEEGLKFMVYLQKENIIDESGMPKERFSAEFPKEGPSILRIQQVVRGDSAAYFCASSRGTSGLDTQYFGPGTRLTVL.

The chain is built from TRBV6-1 and TRBJ2-1, with 7 nucleotides matching TRBD2. Trimming removed 4 bases from V and 10 bases from J; junction bases left unmatched: 10. There are 14 residues in the CDR3. Germline loops: CDR1 MNHNS, CDR2 SASEGT. CDR3 nucleotides: TGTGCCAGCAGTGGGGGGGGTCTGAAAGACGAGCAGTTCTTC. Its protein is CASSGGGLKDEQFF.

This chain connects TRBV2 to TRBJ2-1; 10 bases map to TRBD2. The V segment lost 7 bases and the J segment 2 bases; nucleotides outside the gene matches: 8. Germline-derived CDR1 and CDR2 are SNHLY and FYNNEI. CDR3 length: 16 amino acids. CDR3 DNA sequence: TGTGCCAGCAAATCCGGGAGCGGGAGGGCCTACAATGAGCAGTTCTTC. As protein: CASKSGSGRAYNEQFF.

This chain uses TRBV25-1 with TRBJ2-1; D is possibly TRBD1 (6 bases). This CDR3 comprises 13 residues. Per germline, CDR1 MGHDK and CDR2 SYGVNS. V was trimmed by 4 bases and J by 6 bases, leaving 10 bases between them. The CDR3 region has the DNA TGTGCCAGCAGTGCTCAGGGGCCCAATGAGCAGTTCTTC. This translates into CASSAQGPNEQFF.

V gene TRBV28 combines with J gene TRBJ2-7; 8 positions agree with TRBD2. V lost 6 bases to trimming and J lost 5 bases; unmatched junction nucleotides: 9. Germline V gene sequence: CDR1 MDHEN, CDR2 SYDVKM. The length of the CDR3 is 14 residues. For the CDR3, the DNA is TGTGCCAGCAGCCGCCAGCGGGAGTGGAACGAGCAGTACTTC. It specifies CASSRQREWNEQYF.

This rearrangement joins TRBV5-6 to TRBJ2-7; no clear D gene. Per germline, CDR1 SGHDT and CDR2 YYEEEE. The ends were cut back, 0 bases at V and 4 bases at J, with 11 bases in the middle. The length of the CDR3 is 14 residues. DNA for the CDR3: TGTGCCAGCAGCTTGGCCAGTTTGATATACGAGCAGTACTTC. Protein: CASSLASLIYEQYF.

The chain uses TRBV28 and TRBJ1-2; a possible D gene is TRBD1 (6 bases). The CDR3 extends over 13 amino acids. V was pared by 3 bases and J by 8 bases, with 13 bases between. Germline values: CDR1 MDHEN, CDR2 SYDVKM. CDR3 sequence (DNA): TGTGCCAGCAGTTTCGGGAACAGGGAGGGCTACACCTTC. Protein: CASSFGNREGYTF.

The chain is built from TRBV7-9 and TRBJ2-6; D gene ambiguous. Germline V gene sequence: CDR1 SEHNR, CDR2 FQNEAQ (reference sequence). The CDR3 loop spans 14 amino acids. The V end lost 7 bases, the J end lost 0 bases, and 7 bases lay between the germline ends. This CDR3 reads CASKQTSGANVLTF. CDR3 nucleotide sequence: TGTGCCAGCAAACAGACCTCTGGGGCCAACGTCCTGACTTTC.

The J gene is TRBJ1-1, the V gene TRBV12-5; 11 bases align to TRBD1. Trimming cost V 5 bases and J 10 bases; bases outside gene matches: 12. The length of the CDR3 is 15 residues. The germline CDR1 and CDR2 sequences are LGHNT and FRNRAP. CDR3 sequence reads: CASGPRGGQGGRAFF. CDR3 bases: TGTGCTAGTGGTCCCCGTGGGGGACAGGGGGGGCGAGCTTTCTTT.

CDR3 sequence reads: CASSSGLAGGYYEQYF. The CDR3, as DNA: TGTGCCAGCAGCAGTGGACTAGCGGGGGGGTACTACGAGCAGTACTTC. V usage is TRBV11-2 and J usage is TRBJ2-7; 15 nucleotides agree with TRBD2. The length of the CDR3 is 16 residues. Germline V gives CDR1 SGHAT, CDR2 FQNNGV. The V gene end was trimmed by 5 bases and the J gene end by 3 bases; junction bases not matched to a gene: 5.

The J gene is TRBJ2-1, the V gene TRBV15, with a weak D call TRBD2 (6 bases). The CDR3 is 15 amino acids. CDR1 is LNHNV, CDR2 YYDKDF, per germline (reference sequence). V lost 3 bases, J lost 8 bases, and 17 bases lay in between. The CDR3 region is CATSSGGPVVDEQFF. The CDR3, as DNA: TGTGCCACCAGCAGTGGAGGGCCCGTTGTTGATGAGCAGTTCTTC. Based on the CDR3 plus reference TRBV15 and TRBJ2-1, the full variable domain is DAMVIQNPRYQVTQFGKPVTLSCSQTLNHNVMYWYQQKSSQAPKLLFHYYDKDFNNEADTPDNFQSRRPNTSFCFLDIRSPGLGDTAMYLCATSSGGPVVDEQFFGPGTRLTVL.

This sequence joins TRBV21-1 and TRBJ1-2; the listed D gene, TRBD1, was not tested against the DNA. TRBV21-1 is an annotated pseudogene. This CDR3 has 16 residues. The DNA of the CDR3 is TGTGCCAGCAGCAAAGGGCCAGGGGGCAAAGACTATGGCTACACCTTC. Translation gives CASSKGPGGKDYGYTF.

This chain links TRBV27 with TRBJ2-5, with D hard to call. CDR1 and CDR2 (germline): MNHEY, SMNVEV (reference sequence). V was shortened by 0 bases and J by 5 bases, with 16 bases between the two germline ends. The CDR3 runs to 16 residues. This CDR3 reads CASSLSPLARSETQYF. The CDR3 DNA is TGTGCCAGCAGTTTATCCCCTTTAGCTAGATCGGAGACCCAGTACTTC.

This clone appeared a single time. The CDR3 reads CASTWAGGEQYF. Written as DNA, the CDR3 is TGTGCCAGCACCTGGGCGGGAGGCGAGCAGTACTTC. The chain links TRBV7-9 to TRBJ2-7, with 8 bases that match TRBD2. Germline V gene lookup returns CDR1 SEHNR and CDR2 FQNEAQ (reference sequence). J gave up 6 bases and V 7 bases, and 5 bases lay outside the gene matches. The length of the CDR3 is 12 residues.

The V call is TRBV5-1, the J call TRBJ1-4; D remains ambiguous. Trimming removed 5 bases at V and 8 bases at J, with 19 bases between. The CDR3 is 15 residues long. The V gene's germline CDR1 is SGHRS and CDR2 YFSETQ. The CDR3 region has the DNA TGCGCCAGCAGTCCTGGCGAGGGTTCGGGGGAAAAACTGTTTTTT. This encodes CASSPGEGSGEKLFF.

The V call is TRBV7-6, the J call TRBJ2-3, with 10 bases aligning to TRBD1. The CDR3 runs 16 residues. Trimming at V came to 1 base and at J to 3 bases, leaving 4 bases not matched to a gene. Looked up from germline, CDR1 is SGHVS and CDR2 is FNYEAQ. In nucleotides, the CDR3 is TGTGCCAGCAGCTTAGAGGGACAGGGGATGACAGATACGCAGTATTTT. This sequence encodes CASSLEGQGMTDTQYF.

The chain links TRBV9 to TRBJ2-3; tentative D call: TRBD2 (7 bases). This CDR3 is built from 16 residues. Trimming left V 4 bases short and J 3 bases short, with 18 bases between. CDR1 and CDR2 (germline): SGDLS, YYNGEE. CDR3 nucleotide sequence: TGTGCCAGCAGCCCAACTACAGGGAGGGCGACAGATACGCAGTATTTT. Protein sequence: CASSPTTGRATDTQYF.

The V call is TRBV7-9, the J call TRBJ2-3, with 13 bases lining up with TRBD2. The CDR3 contains 15 residues. The ends lost 5 bases at V and 6 bases at J; junction bases unmatched: 5. Germline V gene sequence: CDR1 SEHNR, CDR2 FQNEAQ (reference sequence). The CDR3 DNA is TGTGCCAGCAGCCCGGGGACTAGCGGGATGGATACGCAGTATTTT. This encodes CASSPGTSGMDTQYF.

This clone has more than one count but fewer than ten. The same CDR3 can be traced to other DNA sequences in this sample. The CDR3 DNA sequence: TGTGCCTGGAGTGTTGACAGGGGGACTGAAGCTTTCTTT. It translates to CAWSVDRGTEAFF. V gene TRBV30 combines with J gene TRBJ1-1; 9 bases align to TRBD1. Germline trimming cut 0 bases from V and 5 bases from J; bases unmatched to any gene: 1. The CDR3 extends over 13 amino acids. CDR1 is GTSNPN and CDR2 is SVGIG in the germline V gene (reference sequence).